What follows describes a single T cell receptor (beta chain). This clonotype was counted only a few times. No antigen is known for it. No clone much larger than this one lies a single base away; base qualities are absent. Library method: 5' RACE. Data came from a NextSeq 500. Unique molecular identifiers were attached to individual cDNA molecules in the TCR library protocol so that sequencing error and PCR bias could be corrected. Sequencing covered both TCR alpha and beta chains, and within each sample the abundances of alpha and beta sequences were tightly co-correlated. The authors' analysis ran thus. Decombinator V4 was used to annotate TCR sequences for V gene, J gene and CDR3. Expanded TCRs were defined as changing significantly between any two time points under a Poisson model with p below 0.0001. TCR abundances were normalised to the total number of TCRs sequenced per sample and were expressed as counts per million. TRAV1-2 paired with TRAJ12, TRAJ20 or TRAJ33 defined MAIT TCRs, while TRAV10 paired with TRAJ18 defined iNKT TCRs. VDJdb, accessed 1 November 2021, was searched for CMV, EBV and SARS-CoV-2 annotated TCRs, excluding TCRs annotated for multiple antigens. TCRdb reprocessing: public reads trimmed at Q25 with fastp, clones called with MiXCR, in-frame beta chains kept. Records with the same CDR3 protein are collapsed into one entry carrying the most frequent genes and DNA. None of the V and J calls come from the authors' own analysis; TCRdb made them. The sample includes 55,000 to 65,000 distinct CDR3 sequences, with over 9.5% observed a single time. The ten biggest clones cover around 6% of the sample.

The data derive from a study of early T cells in non-severe SARS-CoV-2 infection (dated by TCRdb to about 2021). In terms of the full investigation: Because TCR sequencing was done on bulk RNA from unsorted whole blood, the alpha and beta chains could not be paired. What the research found in general, with its limitations: Matching against VDJdb was skewed toward anti-spike CD8 responses, likely underestimated virus-specific expansions, and missed private and CD4 specificities.

V loses 0 bases of germline sequence and J loses 8 bases, and the interval between the two ends is 20 bases. CDR1 and CDR2 are drawn from the germline V gene: LGHNA, YSLEER. Including the terminal cysteine and phenylalanine, the CDR3 comprises 17 residues. This entry keeps only the CDR3 DNA: 51 bases, framed from base 1. This was a case-control study nested in a cohort of healthcare workers in London, UK, who had nasopharyngeal swab PCR tests and blood samples taken every week. Healthcare workers were enrolled in the week of the UK lockdown, from 23 to 31 March 2020, and were followed every week for up to 16 weeks.

Recombination connected TRBV4-3 to TRBJ1-3, and perhaps TRBD1 as D gene, on 5 matching bases. Source material: whole blood. The receptor's source is an adult who was a healthcare worker with PCR-confirmed SARS-CoV-2 infection or an uninfected control (not recorded which). The CDR3 in this case is CASSQELWRDGSDTIYF. The DNA is TGCGCCAGCAGCCAAGAATTGTGGAGGGACGGTTCAGACACCATATATTTT.